Listed below are T cell receptor beta chains from one sample, sequenced in a study of T-cell memory formation after mild COVID-19. MiXCR was run by TCRdb on the 5' RACE reads, yielding one entry per CDR3 protein. The sample consists of about 560,000 distinct CDR3 sequences, around a sixth of them appearing once. Sequencing was done on a sample of PBMCs or a T cell subset sorted from them (not recorded which). These receptors were collected from an adult woman who had mild COVID-19 (a few samples of this study predate the infection). Cell type and time point are not known. CDR3s include the opening cysteine and the closing phenylalanine or tryptophan. A D gene is named only where the DNA matches it firmly. Clone size is not always given. Where it is, it says once, few, many or a class for expanded clones.

d_call	v_call	j_call	clone_size	cdr3_nt	cdr3_aa
-	TRBV28	TRBJ2-1	few	TGTGCCACCCTATCTGGGGGGGGCGCCGGGATGAATGAGCAGTTCTTC	CATLSGGGAGMNEQFF
TRBD2	TRBV9	TRBJ2-1	-	TGTGCCAGCAGAGCGGGGGGGTTAGGAGGCGATGAGCAGTTCTTC	CASRAGGLGGDEQFF
-	TRBV27	TRBJ1-1	-	TGTGCCAGCAGTTTAGAGGGGGGGAGTACTGAAGCTTTCTTT	CASSLEGGSTEAFF
-	TRBV7-2	TRBJ2-1	-	TGTGCCAGCAGCTCTCATAGGTTTGGTAAAAGCTCCTACAATGAGCAGTTCTTC	CASSSHRFGKSSYNEQFF
-	TRBV7-9	TRBJ2-3	few	TGTGCCAGCAGCTCTCTAACTAGAACAGATACGCAGTATTTT	CASSSLTRTDTQYF
-	TRBV7-6	TRBJ1-1	-	TGTGCCAGCAGCCCGGAGGGCACTGAAGCTTTCTTT	CASSPEGTEAFF
TRBD1	TRBV7-3	TRBJ1-1	few	TGTGCCAGCAGCTTTGGGGACAGGATTGAAGCTTTCTTT	CASSFGDRIEAFF
-	TRBV9	TRBJ2-7	few	TGTGCCAGCAGCGTAGCTGACGGGAGTTCTTACGAGCAGTACTTC	CASSVADGSSYEQYF
-	TRBV5-6	TRBJ2-1	few	TGTGCCAGCAGCTCTTTTCCCCCTCGACGGATGTACAATGAGCAGTTCTTC	CASSSFPPRRMYNEQFF
-	TRBV6-4	TRBJ2-1	-	TGTGCCAGCAGTGATTGGGGGGGGCCGGGAAATGAGCAGTTCTTC	CASSDWGGPGNEQFF
TRBD2	TRBV7-3	TRBJ2-1	-	TGTGCCAGCAGCCCCCCCGGGATAGCGGGAGGCAGGCCCTACAATGAGCAGTTCTTC	CASSPPGIAGGRPYNEQFF
TRBD1	TRBV5-1	TRBJ2-3	many	TGCGCCAGCAGCAGGGACAGAGCTAGCACAGATACGCAGTATTTT	CASSRDRASTDTQYF
-	TRBV9	TRBJ1-1	-	TGTGCCAGCAGCGTTGGGGGAGGGGCAAGCACTGAAGCTTTCTTT	CASSVGGGASTEAFF
-	TRBV5-1	TRBJ1-1	many	TGCGCCAGCAGCTTCCTGATCCAGAACACTGAAGCTTTCTTT	CASSFLIQNTEAFF
-	TRBV6-5	TRBJ1-1	-	TGTGCCAGCAGTTACTCGACTACTCATTGGGTCACTGAAGCTTTCTTT	CASSYSTTHWVTEAFF
-	TRBV5-1	TRBJ1-1	-	TGCGCCAGCAGCTTGGGACAGGAACCTGAAGCTTTCTTT	CASSLGQEPEAFF
-	TRBV7-6	TRBJ2-3	few	TGTGCCAGCAGCTCAACTAACATTGGCACAGATACGCAGTATTTT	CASSSTNIGTDTQYF
TRBD1	TRBV6-6	TRBJ1-3	-	TGTGCCAGCAGTAGGACAGGGGGCTCCTCTGGAAACACCATATATTTT	CASSRTGGSSGNTIYF
TRBD1	TRBV7-9	TRBJ1-2	many	TGTGCCAGCAGCCCTGGACAGGGGAGAGACTATGGCTACACCTTC	CASSPGQGRDYGYTF
-	TRBV4-3	TRBJ2-3	-	TGCGCCAGCAGCCAAGAGTTGATAAGCACAGATACGCAGTATTTT	CASSQELISTDTQYF
-	TRBV12-3/TRBV12-4	TRBJ2-1	-	TGTGCCAGCAGTCTCCTCGGGACACAGCAGTTCTTC	CASSLLGTQQFF
-	TRBV4-2	TRBJ2-3	-	TGTGCCAGCAGCCAAGATGGGGGGGCGACAGATACGCAGTATTTT	CASSQDGGATDTQYF
-	TRBV24-1	TRBJ2-3	-	TGTGCCACCAGTGATTCCCCGGAGGCGGCTAGCACAGATACGCAGTATTTT	CATSDSPEAASTDTQYF